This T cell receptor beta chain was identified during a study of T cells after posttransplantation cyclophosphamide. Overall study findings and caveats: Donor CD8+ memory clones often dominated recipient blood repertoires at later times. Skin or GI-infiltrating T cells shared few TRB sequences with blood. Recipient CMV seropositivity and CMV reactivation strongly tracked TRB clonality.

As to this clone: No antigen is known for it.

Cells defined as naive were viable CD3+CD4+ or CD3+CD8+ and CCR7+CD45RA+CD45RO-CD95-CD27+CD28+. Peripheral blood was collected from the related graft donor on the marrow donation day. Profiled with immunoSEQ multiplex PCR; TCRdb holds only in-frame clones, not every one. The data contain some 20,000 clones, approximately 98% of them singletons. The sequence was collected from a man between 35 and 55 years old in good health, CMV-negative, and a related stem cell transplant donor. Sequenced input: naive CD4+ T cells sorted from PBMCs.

The CDR3 region is CASSWRGQPETQYF. The CDR3 region has the DNA TGTGCCAGTAGTTGGAGGGGGCAACCAGAGACCCAGTACTTC. The chain recombines TRBV19 with TRBJ2-5, with D perhaps TRBD1 (7 bases). CDR1 and CDR2 (germline): LNHDA, SQIVND (reference sequence). V was trimmed by 5 bases and J by 4 bases, leaving 14 bases between them. This CDR3 has 14 amino acids.